What follows are 2 T cell receptor beta chains derived from one specimen sequenced in a study of T cell responses to AZD1222 COVID-19 vaccine. TCRdb's table, derived via immunoSEQ multiplex PCR, lists solely in-frame clones and lacks some. The table lists some 110,000 clones, 85% to 95% of them singletons. Source: peripheral blood, taken on day 0 of AZD1222 vaccination. These receptors were taken from an adult in good health.

This chain connects TRBV11-3 to TRBJ2-7; TRBD2 agrees at 8 bases. There are 15 residues in the CDR3. The trim removed 4 bases at V and 5 bases at J, leaving 10 bases unmatched. Germline-derived CDR1 and CDR2 are SGHNT and YENEEA. In DNA, the CDR3 is TGTGCCAGCAGCTCCCGCGCGGGGGGCAGGAACGAGCAGTACTTC. This sequence encodes CASSSRAGGRNEQYF.

V usage is TRBV4-1 and J usage is TRBJ2-1; 9 positions match TRBD2. V lost 0 bases and J lost 3; bases outside the gene matches: 6. Looked up from germline, CDR1 is MGHRA and CDR2 is YSYEKL. The CDR3 covers 17 residues. The CDR3: CASSQEAASGVYNEQFF. For the CDR3, the DNA is TGCGCCAGCAGCCAAGAAGCTGCTAGCGGGGTCTACAATGAGCAGTTCTTC.